This entry lists 21 T cell receptor beta chains sequenced from one sample in a study of cytomegalovirus exposure and HLA in healthy donors. The PCR was carried out with 60 Vbeta primers and 13 Jbeta primers. Sequencing used immunoSEQ multiplex PCR; TCRdb keeps in-frame clones, though not all of them. The data show 110,000 to 150,000 clones, approximately 80% seen once. The sequenced sample was PBMCs. Receptor source: a boy younger than 10 in good health and CMV-seronegative.

The chain couples TRBV16 to TRBJ2-7, with a tentative D call TRBD1 (5 bases). The CDR3 length is 18 residues. The ends were cut back, 2 bases at V and 3 bases at J, with 23 bases in the middle. Germline V CDR1 and CDR2: KGHSY, FQNENV. The CDR3 sequence is CASSQIYEKGKRNYEQYF. In DNA form, the CDR3 reads TGTGCCAGCAGCCAAATATATGAAAAGGGGAAAAGGAACTACGAGCAGTACTTC.

The rearrangement links TRBV5-1 to TRBJ1-2; 8 bases match TRBD1. CDR1 is SGHRS, CDR2 YFSETQ, per germline. V was pared by 6 bases and J by 6 bases, with 10 bases of the junction left unmatched. CDR3 length equals 14 residues. The CDR3 loop is CASTNHRGVDGYTF. CDR3 nucleotides: TGCGCCAGCACGAACCACAGGGGGGTTGATGGCTACACCTTC.

The V gene is TRBV13, the J gene TRBJ2-5, with 7 bases matching TRBD1. The J call could be wrong; TRBJ2-7 is a better fit for the DNA end. Germline V gene sequence: CDR1 PRHDT, CDR2 FYEKMQ (reference sequence). This CDR3 is 13 amino acids long. The CDR3 region has the DNA TGTGCCAGCAGCGAACAGGGGTCCTACGAGCAGTACTTC. Translation gives CASSEQGSYEQYF.

This clone was recorded once. J is TRBJ2-7 and V is TRBV11-1; D is perhaps TRBD1 (6 bases). Deletions cut 8 bases from V and 5 bases from J, with 13 bases between. CDR3 length: 12 amino acids. Germline V CDR1 and CDR2: SGHAT, FQDESV (reference sequence). The CDR3 reads CASQQGRHEQYF. The CDR3 region has the DNA TGTGCCAGCCAACAGGGAAGGCACGAGCAGTACTTC. Using reference TRBV11-1 and TRBJ2-7 for the parts outside the CDR3, the full variable domain is EAEVAQSPRYKITEKSQAVAFWCDPISGHATLYWYRQILGQGPELLVQFQDESVVDDSQLPKDRFSAERLKGVDSTLKIQPAELGDSAMYLCASQQGRHEQYFGPGTRLTVT.

The V and J genes are TRBV4-1 and TRBJ2-7, with D maybe TRBD2 (5 bases). In germline, CDR1 is MGHRA, CDR2 YSYEKL. Trimming took off 4 bases at V and 3 bases at J, with 16 bases between the two ends. The CDR3 has 15 residues. In nucleotides, the CDR3 is TGCGCCAGCAGCCTATTGGTCGCGGGTATCTACGAGCAGTACTTC. Protein: CASSLLVAGIYEQYF.

V and J are TRBV2 and TRBJ1-6, with 8 bases identical to TRBD1. The germline CDR1 and CDR2 sequences are SNHLY and FYNNEI. The V segment lost 3 bases and the J segment 1 base; nucleotides outside the gene matches: 8. The CDR3 sequence is 18 residues long. CDR3 DNA sequence: TGTGCCAGCAGTGAGACGTCAGGGGGCACGTCCTATAATTCACCCCTCCACTTT. Translated, it gives CASSETSGGTSYNSPLHF.

This sequence joins TRBV5-4 and TRBJ1-1; TRBD1 agrees at 8 bases. This CDR3 region has 16 residues. The germline V gene has CDR1 SGHNT and CDR2 YYREEE (reference sequence). Trimming at V came to 4 bases and at J to 0 bases, leaving 8 bases not matched to a gene. The CDR3 region has the DNA TGTGCCAGCAGCCAGGGGGCGCATGATATGAACACTGAAGCTTTCTTT. This gives the protein CASSQGAHDMNTEAFF.

The V and J genes are TRBV9 and TRBJ2-7, with 11 bases fitting TRBD1. The CDR3 has 15 amino acids. J gave up 11 bases and V 4 bases, and 14 bases lay outside the gene matches. CDR1 is SGDLS and CDR2 is YYNGEE in the germline V gene. The CDR3 is CASSPMSGQGEVKYF. CDR3 DNA: TGTGCCAGCAGCCCAATGTCGGGACAGGGGGAAGTTAAGTACTTC.

The V gene is TRBV12-1, the J gene TRBJ2-7; the table names TRBD2, a call not compared with the DNA. TRBV12-1 has pseudogene status. The CDR3 totals 17 residues. CDR3 in amino acids: CASSLMLPPGVRHEQYF. The CDR3 DNA sequence: TGTGCCAGCAGCTTGATGTTACCCCCCGGGGTCAGGCACGAGCAGTACTTC.

V usage is TRBV6-1 and J usage is TRBJ2-1, with TRBD2 matching 8 bases. CDR1 is MNHNS and CDR2 is SASEGT in the germline V gene. This CDR3 region has 16 residues. V shed 4 bases and J 7 bases; nucleotides not matched to a gene: 12. The CDR3 DNA follows: TGTGCCAGCAGTGCCTGGGGCGGGGGGCTAGAGAATGAGCAGTTCTTC. Encoded protein: CASSAWGGGLENEQFF.

The chain uses TRBV6-6 and TRBJ2-3; D is possibly TRBD1 (5 bases). From germline, CDR1 is MNHNY and CDR2 SVGAGI (reference sequence). The V gene lost 0 bases and the J gene lost 4 bases, with 14 bases spanning the gap. The CDR3 sequence is 16 residues long. CDR3 DNA sequence: TGTGCCAGCAGTTACTCGACGCAGGGTCAATCAGATACGCAGTATTTT. This codes for CASSYSTQGQSDTQYF.

This chain connects TRBV9 to TRBJ1-2; no firm D call. This CDR3 spans 14 amino acids. From germline, CDR1 is SGDLS and CDR2 YYNGEE. The germline V and J ends were trimmed by 0 bases and 3 bases, with 9 bases remaining between them. CDR3 residues: CASSVGADDYGYTF. CDR3 sequence (DNA): TGTGCCAGCAGCGTAGGAGCGGACGACTATGGCTACACCTTC.

This rearrangement joins TRBV30 to TRBJ2-7; D is uncertain. Trimming cost V 2 bases and J 4 bases, with 6 bases left between them. This CDR3 contains 11 residues. Germline assignment: CDR1 GTSNPN and CDR2 SVGIG (reference sequence). In DNA, the CDR3 is TGTGCCTGGAGTCTCCGGTACGAGCAGTACTTC. The encoded protein is CAWSLRYEQYF.

J is TRBJ2-5 and V is TRBV11-2, with D perhaps TRBD1 (5 bases). V lost 5 bases and J 3 bases, leaving 16 bases between the germline ends. CDR3 length: 15 residues. The germline V gene encodes CDR1 SGHAT and CDR2 FQNNGV. The CDR3 sequence is CASSSRGQGKETQYF. The CDR3 coding sequence is TGTGCCAGCAGCAGCCGCGGCCAGGGTAAAGAGACCCAGTACTTC.

V usage is TRBV9 and J usage is TRBJ2-5; possible D gene TRBD2, 5 bases. Germline CDR1 SGDLS, CDR2 YYNGEE. Trimming removed 0 bases at V and 5 bases at J, with 17 bases between. This CDR3 is 16 amino acids long. In DNA, the CDR3 is TGTGCCAGCAGCGTAGGACAACCGAGCTGGAGGGAGACCCAGTACTTC. Translating gives CASSVGQPSWRETQYF.

This chain links TRBV4-3 with TRBJ2-5; D is possibly TRBD2 (6 bases). The J call may be in error: the DNA end matches TRBJ2-7 better. This CDR3 is 18 amino acids long. Germline values: CDR1 LGHNA, CDR2 YSLEER. The CDR3 DNA reads TGCGCCAGCAGCCAAGATCTGGGTGGCGGGGTGGGGTCCTACGAGCAGTACTTC. This encodes CASSQDLGGGVGSYEQYF.

The rearrangement links TRBV27 to TRBJ1-6; 7 nucleotides agree with TRBD1. This CDR3 has 14 amino acids. The V segment lost 3 bases and the J segment 10 bases; nucleotides outside the gene matches: 6. Germline V gene sequence: CDR1 MNHEY, CDR2 SMNVEV (reference sequence). The CDR3 loop reads CASSFGRGLSPLHF. The DNA for the CDR3 is TGTGCCAGCAGTTTCGGCAGGGGGTTGTCACCCCTCCACTTT.

This clone is a singleton in its sample. This chain joins TRBV5-5 and TRBJ1-3; no reliable D call. V was trimmed by 1 base and J by 0 bases, leaving 14 bases between them. The CDR3 is 17 residues long. CDR1 is SGHKS and CDR2 is YYEKEE in the germline V gene (reference sequence). CDR3 protein: CASSLISPGSSGNTIYF. The DNA for the CDR3 is TGTGCCAGCAGCTTGATAAGTCCAGGTTCCTCTGGAAACACCATATATTTT.

The chain employs TRBV11-2 and TRBJ2-1; 9 bases align to TRBD1. The CDR3 is 15 residues long. Germline assignment: CDR1 SGHAT and CDR2 FQNNGV. V trimming: 7 bases; J trimming: 6 bases; junction bases outside the gene matches: 10. The CDR3 DNA sequence: TGTGCCAGCACTGAACAGGGGGCTTTAGTCAATGAGCAGTTCTTC. Its translation: CASTEQGALVNEQFF.

This clone appeared a single time. V and J are TRBV18 and TRBJ2-3; a possible D gene is TRBD1 (5 bases). The CDR3 is 15 residues long. Per the germline V gene, CDR1 is KGHSH and CDR2 is LQKENI. V dropped 6 bases and J dropped 1 base, with 14 bases sitting between them. The CDR3 reads CASSPTRGGTDTQYF. In DNA form, the CDR3 reads TGTGCCAGCTCTCCGACAAGGGGCGGCACAGATACGCAGTATTTT.

For the CDR3, the DNA is TGTGCCAGCAGCTTGGTTCTGGACAGGGGTCAAGAGACCCAGTACTTC. This gives the protein CASSLVLDRGQETQYF. The chain combines TRBV11-2 with TRBJ2-5; 9 bases map to TRBD1. With 3 bases clipped from V and 2 bases from J, the junction kept 7 bases outside the gene matches. In germline, CDR1 is SGHAT, CDR2 FQNNGV. This CDR3 has 16 amino acids.